The entry that follows covers one T cell receptor (beta chain) sequence. Its antigen is unknown. The CDR3 runs to 13 residues. V shed 0 bases and J shed 2 bases, with 4 bases lying between them. Germline V gene data show CDR1 as SGDLS and CDR2 as YYNGEE. PCR employed 60 Vbeta and 13 Jbeta primers. Libraries were prepared by immunoSEQ multiplex PCR; TCRdb keeps only in-frame clonotypes and omits some of them. The sample includes approximately 75,000 clones, around 80% of them seen just once. This record comes from a study of cytomegalovirus exposure and HLA in healthy donors. General observations from the study: For TCR beta chains, V- and J-gene trimming was later linked to a missense DCLRE1C variant. Presence/absence comparisons presumed near-even sequencing depth among donors. In a later analysis, across HLA loci, associated TCR counts were highest for DRB1, lowest for HLA-C.

The origin of this receptor is a man between 65 and 79 years old in good health and CMV-seropositive. Sequencing was done on a sample of PBMCs. The genes are TRBV9 and TRBJ2-3; D uncertain. The CDR3 DNA follows: TGTGCCAGCAGCGTAGACATCACAGATACGCAGTATTTT. This gives the protein CASSVDITDTQYF.